A selection of T cell receptor beta chains follows, all from one sample in a study of blood T cell repertoires in COVID-19. The protocol was immunoSEQ multiplex PCR, while the TCRdb copy is restricted to in-frame clones and leaves out a portion. The data hold about 160,000 clones, with under 80% observed a single time. The specimen was peripheral blood. These receptors all stem from a man aged 65-85 years with acute or convalescent COVID-19. Both conserved end residues are part of each CDR3. The D gene is left open where the match is weak. Where a row states a size, it is once, few, many or the class of an expanded clone; other rows omit it.

abundance: .; j_gene: TRBJ2-7; v_gene: TRBV15; d_gene: TRBD1; CDR3aa: CATGDRVNSYEQYF; CDR3nt: TGTGCCACCGGAGACAGGGTAAACTCCTACGAGCAGTACTTC
abundance: .; j_gene: TRBJ1-6; v_gene: TRBV15; d_gene: .; CDR3aa: CATRGQGLNSPLHF; CDR3nt: TGTGCCACCCGGGGTCAGGGGCTCAATTCACCCCTCCACTTT
abundance: .; j_gene: TRBJ1-1; v_gene: TRBV9; d_gene: TRBD1; CDR3aa: CASSPSGQVDTEAFF; CDR3nt: TGTGCCAGCAGCCCATCAGGACAGGTCGACACTGAAGCTTTCTTT
abundance: .; j_gene: TRBJ2-7; v_gene: TRBV2; d_gene: .; CDR3aa: CASSEKGAGLRYEQYF; CDR3nt: TGTGCCAGCAGTGAAAAGGGTGCGGGGTTGAGATACGAGCAGTACTTC
abundance: .; j_gene: TRBJ2-1; v_gene: TRBV2; d_gene: TRBD1; CDR3aa: CASEGQTLLRDNEQFF; CDR3nt: TGTGCCAGCGAGGGACAGACCCTTCTGAGGGACAATGAGCAGTTCTTC
abundance: .; j_gene: TRBJ1-2; v_gene: TRBV5-4; d_gene: .; CDR3aa: CASSPRQRNNYGYTF; CDR3nt: TGTGCCAGCAGCCCCAGACAGAGAAATAACTATGGCTACACCTTC
abundance: few; j_gene: TRBJ2-7; v_gene: TRBV6-2/TRBV6-3; d_gene: .; CDR3aa: CASSSNRDSSSSYEQYF; CDR3nt: TGTGCCAGCAGTTCCAATCGAGACAGCTCCAGCTCCTACGAGCAGTACTTC
abundance: .; j_gene: TRBJ1-3; v_gene: TRBV5-1; d_gene: TRBD1; CDR3aa: CASSLGQGFSGNTIYF; CDR3nt: TGCGCCAGCAGCTTGGGACAGGGGTTTTCTGGAAACACCATATATTTT
abundance: .; j_gene: TRBJ2-7; v_gene: TRBV9; d_gene: TRBD2; CDR3aa: CASSVGQRGNEQYF; CDR3nt: TGTGCCAGCAGCGTAGGCCAGCGGGGAAACGAGCAGTACTTC
abundance: .; j_gene: TRBJ1-2; v_gene: TRBV10-3; d_gene: TRBD1; CDR3aa: CAARTGADERYGYTF; CDR3nt: TGTGCCGCAAGGACAGGGGCCGACGAGAGGTATGGCTACACCTTC
abundance: .; j_gene: TRBJ1-4; v_gene: TRBV6-4; d_gene: TRBD1; CDR3aa: CASVEGQGDEKLFF; CDR3nt: TGTGCCAGCGTGGAGGGACAGGGAGATGAAAAACTGTTTTTT
abundance: .; j_gene: TRBJ2-5; v_gene: TRBV7-2; d_gene: TRBD1; CDR3aa: CASSPGGRGQETQYF; CDR3nt: TGTGCCAGCAGCCCAGGGGGAAGGGGGCAAGAGACCCAGTACTTC
abundance: .; j_gene: TRBJ1-2; v_gene: TRBV7-8; d_gene: TRBD1; CDR3aa: CASSPGQGNYGYTF; CDR3nt: TGTGCCAGCAGTCCGGGACAGGGAAACTATGGCTACACCTTC
abundance: once; j_gene: TRBJ2-1; v_gene: TRBV5-1; d_gene: .; CDR3aa: CASSLQDSNNNEQFF; CDR3nt: TGCGCCAGCAGCTTGCAGGACTCTAACAACAATGAGCAGTTCTTC
abundance: .; j_gene: TRBJ1-5; v_gene: TRBV2; d_gene: .; CDR3aa: CASREGLSYQPQHF; CDR3nt: TGTGCCAGCCGGGAGGGCTTAAGTTATCAGCCCCAGCATTTT
abundance: .; j_gene: TRBJ1-2; v_gene: TRBV9; d_gene: .; CDR3aa: CASSGALGREGGYTF; CDR3nt: TGTGCCAGCAGCGGAGCATTGGGGAGGGAGGGTGGCTACACCTTC
abundance: .; j_gene: TRBJ1-4; v_gene: TRBV18; d_gene: .; CDR3aa: CASAQGNLDEKLFF; CDR3nt: TGTGCCAGCGCCCAGGGTAATTTAGATGAAAAACTGTTTTTT
abundance: .; j_gene: TRBJ2-7; v_gene: TRBV7-9; d_gene: .; CDR3aa: CASGSLAPSYEQYF; CDR3nt: TGTGCCAGCGGGTCCCTAGCCCCGTCCTACGAGCAGTACTTC
abundance: .; j_gene: TRBJ1-1; v_gene: TRBV5-1; d_gene: .; CDR3aa: CASSLGQVNTEAFF; CDR3nt: TGCGCCAGCAGCTTGGGGCAGGTGAACACTGAAGCTTTCTTT
abundance: .; j_gene: TRBJ2-1; v_gene: TRBV6-6; d_gene: TRBD1; CDR3aa: CASSLTGTGAYNEQFF; CDR3nt: TGTGCCAGCAGTCTAACCGGGACAGGGGCCTACAATGAGCAGTTCTTC
abundance: .; j_gene: TRBJ1-1; v_gene: TRBV18; d_gene: TRBD1; CDR3aa: CASSRGTGSTEAFF; CDR3nt: TGTGCCAGCTCAAGAGGGACAGGTAGCACTGAAGCTTTCTTT
abundance: .; j_gene: TRBJ1-5; v_gene: TRBV2; d_gene: TRBD1; CDR3aa: CASRPGTGTNQPQHF; CDR3nt: TGTGCCAGCAGACCTGGGACAGGGACAAATCAGCCCCAGCATTTT
abundance: .; j_gene: TRBJ2-7; v_gene: TRBV27; d_gene: .; CDR3aa: CASSLSAGAYNEQYF; CDR3nt: TGTGCCAGCAGTTTATCGGCGGGGGCGTATAACGAGCAGTACTTC
abundance: .; j_gene: TRBJ1-1; v_gene: TRBV6-8; d_gene: .; CDR3aa: CASSFRGNQLLKEAFF; CDR3nt: TGTGCCAGCAGTTTCAGGGGAAATCAGCTTCTGAAGGAAGCTTTCTTT
abundance: .; j_gene: TRBJ2-3; v_gene: TRBV18; d_gene: .; CDR3aa: CASSRRQTDTQYF; CDR3nt: TGTGCCAGCTCACGAAGACAGACAGATACGCAGTATTTT
abundance: .; j_gene: TRBJ2-3; v_gene: TRBV9; d_gene: .; CDR3aa: CASSATPKGDTDTQYF; CDR3nt: TGTGCCAGCAGCGCGACACCTAAGGGGGACACAGATACGCAGTATTTT